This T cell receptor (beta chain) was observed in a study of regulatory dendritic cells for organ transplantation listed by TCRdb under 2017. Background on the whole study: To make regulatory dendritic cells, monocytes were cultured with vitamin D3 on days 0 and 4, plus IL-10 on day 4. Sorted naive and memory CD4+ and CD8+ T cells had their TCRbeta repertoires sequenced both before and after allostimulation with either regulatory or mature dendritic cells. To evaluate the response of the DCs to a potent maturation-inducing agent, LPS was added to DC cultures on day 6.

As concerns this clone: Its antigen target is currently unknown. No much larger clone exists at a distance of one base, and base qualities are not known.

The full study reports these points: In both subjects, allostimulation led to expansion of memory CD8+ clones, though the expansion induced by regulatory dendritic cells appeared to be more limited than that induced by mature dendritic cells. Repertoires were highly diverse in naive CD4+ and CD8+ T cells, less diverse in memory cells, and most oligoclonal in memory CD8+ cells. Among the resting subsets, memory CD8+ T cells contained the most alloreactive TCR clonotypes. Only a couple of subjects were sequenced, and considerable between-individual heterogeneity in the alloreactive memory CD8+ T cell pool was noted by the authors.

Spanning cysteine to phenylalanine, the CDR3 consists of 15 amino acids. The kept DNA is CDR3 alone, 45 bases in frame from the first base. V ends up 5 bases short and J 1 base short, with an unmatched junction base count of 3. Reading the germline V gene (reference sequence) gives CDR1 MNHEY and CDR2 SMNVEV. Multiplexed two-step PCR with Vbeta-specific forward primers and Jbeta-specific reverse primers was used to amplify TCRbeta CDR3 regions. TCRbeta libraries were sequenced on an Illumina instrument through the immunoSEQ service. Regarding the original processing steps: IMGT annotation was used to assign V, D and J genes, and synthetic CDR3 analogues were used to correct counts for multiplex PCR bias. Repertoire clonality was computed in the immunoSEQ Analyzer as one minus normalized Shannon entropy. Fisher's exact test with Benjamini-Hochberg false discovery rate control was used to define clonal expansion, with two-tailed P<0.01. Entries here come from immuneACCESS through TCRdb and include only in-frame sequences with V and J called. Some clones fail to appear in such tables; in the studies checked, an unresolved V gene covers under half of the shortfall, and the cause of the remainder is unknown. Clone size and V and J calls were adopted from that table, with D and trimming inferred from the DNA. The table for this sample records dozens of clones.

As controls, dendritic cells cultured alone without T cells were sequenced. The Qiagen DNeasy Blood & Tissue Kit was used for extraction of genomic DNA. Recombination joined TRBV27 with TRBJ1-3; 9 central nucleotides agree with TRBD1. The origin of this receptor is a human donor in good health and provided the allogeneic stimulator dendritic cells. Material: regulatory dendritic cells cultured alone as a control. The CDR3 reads CASSTDRGSGNTIYF. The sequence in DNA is TGTGCCAGCAGTACGGACAGGGGATCTGGAAACACCATATATTTT.